Presented here are 28 T cell receptor beta chains from one specimen sequenced in a study of T cell clones after liver transplantation. Clones were read by immunoSEQ multiplex PCR, and TCRdb kept only the in-frame ones, dropping some. Of approximately 70,000 clones detected, around 80% appear once; the ten largest clones hold over 2%. The sample was CD4+ T cells from blood, taken 48 months after liver transplant. The receptors were gathered from a human patient who received a liver transplant. Certain T cells may be donor cells from the graft.

The CDR3 DNA reads TGTGCCAGCAGCCTGGGACAGGGAAAGCTGTTTTTT. Translating gives CASSLGQGKLFF. This chain uses TRBV2 with TRBJ2-2; 9 nucleotides match TRBD1. After removal of 6 bases from V and 12 bases from J, the junction contained 5 bases not matched to a gene. CDR1 is SNHLY, CDR2 FYNNEI, per germline. This CDR3 is 12 amino acids long.

This clone occurred once. The CDR3 coding sequence is TGTGCCAGCAGTGAAAGGAGCGGAGTCTACGAGCAGTACTTC. It is translated as CASSERSGVYEQYF. The chain carries TRBV2 and TRBJ2-7, with a tentative D call TRBD2 (5 bases). The CDR3 runs to 14 residues. The germline V gene has CDR1 SNHLY and CDR2 FYNNEI. Deletions cut 2 bases from V and 3 bases from J, with 11 bases between.

The genes are TRBV5-4 and TRBJ2-3, with TRBD2 matching over 9 bases. CDR3 length: 14 residues. Germline trimming cut 6 bases from V and 1 base from J; bases unmatched to any gene: 3. CDR1 SGHNT and CDR2 YYREEE come from the germline V gene (reference sequence). CDR3 region: CASTRGGGTDTQYF. In nucleotides, the CDR3 is TGTGCCAGCACGCGGGGGGGAGGCACAGATACGCAGTATTTT.

This clone was observed a few times. The chain recombines TRBV19 with TRBJ2-3; no reliable D call. From germline, CDR1 is LNHDA and CDR2 SQIVND (reference sequence). V lost 3 bases and J lost 2, with 15 bases in between. The length of the CDR3 is 16 residues. CDR3 residues: CASSITANGYTDTQYF. The DNA of the CDR3 is TGTGCCAGTAGTATTACAGCTAACGGATACACAGATACGCAGTATTTT.

The CDR3 sequence is CASSDVWGNQPQHF. In DNA form, the CDR3 reads TGTGCCAGCAGTGACGTTTGGGGGAACCAGCCCCAGCATTTT. The chain is built from TRBV2 and TRBJ1-5; the D gene is possibly TRBD1 (5 bases). V gave up 3 bases and J gave up 7 bases, with 13 bases separating them. The CDR3 totals 14 residues. CDR1 SNHLY and CDR2 FYNNEI come from the germline V gene.

CDR3 in amino acids: CASSVSGNQPQHF. The CDR3 region has the DNA TGTGCCAGCAGTGTCTCAGGGAACCAGCCCCAGCATTTT. This chain links TRBV6-1 with TRBJ1-5; weak D call: TRBD1 (5 bases). This CDR3 has 13 amino acids. The V end lost 4 bases, the J end lost 7 bases, and 11 bases lay between the germline ends. CDR1 and CDR2 (germline): MNHNS, SASEGT.

V usage is TRBV30 and J usage is TRBJ1-1; D is possibly TRBD1 (5 bases). Deletions cut 2 bases from V and 3 bases from J, with 16 bases between. Germline CDR1 is GTSNPN and CDR2 is SVGIG (reference sequence). This CDR3 contains 15 residues. The CDR3 DNA sequence: TGTGCCTGGAGTACCGGGCCTGGGGGGTACACTGAAGCTTTCTTT. This codes for CAWSTGPGGYTEAFF.

This chain connects TRBV25-1 to TRBJ1-1; 8 bases line up with TRBD1. The length of the CDR3 is 15 residues. J gave up 4 bases and V 6 bases, and 10 bases lay outside the gene matches. The germline CDR1 and CDR2 sequences are MGHDK and SYGVNS. The CDR3 here is CASRESPTGATEAFF. CDR3 sequence (DNA): TGTGCCAGCAGAGAAAGCCCGACAGGGGCCACTGAAGCTTTCTTT.

The chain employs TRBV19 and TRBJ2-2; D gene ambiguous. The germline V and J ends were trimmed by 4 bases and 1 base, with 7 bases remaining between them. Germline V gene lookup returns CDR1 LNHDA and CDR2 SQIVND (reference sequence). The CDR3 runs to 14 residues. The CDR3: CASSKLLNTGELFF. CDR3 nucleotide sequence: TGTGCCAGTAGTAAATTGCTGAACACCGGGGAGCTGTTTTTT.

This chain connects TRBV11-2 to TRBJ2-2; 8 bases align to TRBD2. The J segment lost 4 bases and the V segment lost 0 bases, leaving 7 bases of the junction unmatched. Germline lookup yields CDR1 SGHAT and CDR2 FQNNGV. The CDR3 is 17 residues long. CDR3 protein: CASSLDRGGHVTGELFF. For the CDR3, the DNA is TGTGCCAGCAGCTTAGACCGGGGGGGCCACGTCACCGGGGAGCTGTTTTTT. The full variable domain, with the rest looked up from reference TRBV11-2 and TRBJ2-2, is EAGVAQSPRYKIIEKRQSVAFWCNPISGHATLYWYQQILGQGPKLLIQFQNNGVVDDSQLPKDRFSAERLKGVDSTLKIQPAKLEDSAVYLCASSLDRGGHVTGELFFGEGSRLTVL.

The chain couples TRBV6-5 to TRBJ2-7, with 9 bases lining up with TRBD1. The germline CDR1 and CDR2 sequences are MNHEY and SVGAGI. The CDR3 totals 14 residues. The junction had 9 bases not matched to a gene; V was cut back by 5 bases and J by 7 bases. The CDR3 DNA reads TGTGCCAGCAGTCCGCAGGGACAGGGCGAGGAGCAGTACTTC. Amino acids: CASSPQGQGEEQYF.

The V and J genes are TRBV11-2 and TRBJ2-3, with D perhaps matching TRBD1 (6 bases). The CDR3 is 17 residues long. V lost 1 base to trimming and J lost 11 bases, with 25 bases between them. Germline V CDR1 and CDR2: SGHAT, FQNNGV. The CDR3: CASSLVGQSHSTWGQYF. The CDR3 DNA is TGTGCCAGCAGCTTAGTCGGACAGTCCCATTCAACCTGGGGGCAGTATTTT. Looking up the rest from reference TRBV11-2 and TRBJ2-3 gives the full variable domain: EAGVAQSPRYKIIEKRQSVAFWCNPISGHATLYWYQQILGQGPKLLIQFQNNGVVDDSQLPKDRFSAERLKGVDSTLKIQPAKLEDSAVYLCASSLVGQSHSTWGQYFGPGTRLTVL.

The chain couples TRBV18 to TRBJ2-6; unclear D gene. The CDR3 contains 17 residues. Trimming removed 4 bases from V and 0 bases from J, with 13 bases in between. CDR1 and CDR2 (germline): KGHSH, LQKENI. CDR3 amino acids: CASSLGPASSGANVLTF. CDR3 coding DNA: TGTGCCAGCTCACTCGGACCGGCTAGCTCTGGGGCCAACGTCCTGACTTTC.

The chain employs TRBV7-2 and TRBJ2-7; D might be TRBD1 (6 bases). Per the germline V gene, CDR1 is SGHTA and CDR2 is FQGNSA. V lost 3 bases and J lost 6, with 12 bases in between. This CDR3 region has 13 residues. The CDR3, as DNA: TGTGCCAGCAGCTTCTCCCAGGGGACCGAGCAGTACTTC. It is translated as CASSFSQGTEQYF. Filled out from reference TRBV7-2 and TRBJ2-7, the complete variable domain reads GAGVSQSPSNKVTEKGKDVELRCDPISGHTALYWYRQSLGQGLEFLIYFQGNSAPDKSGLPSDRFSAERTGGSVSTLTIQRTQQEDSAVYLCASSFSQGTEQYFGPGTRLTVT.

CDR3 sequence reads: CASSVAGAGETQYF. As DNA, the CDR3 is TGTGCCAGCAGTGTTGCGGGAGCGGGGGAGACCCAGTACTTC. The chain uses TRBV25-1 and TRBJ2-5; 7 nucleotides match TRBD2. V trimming: 4 bases; J trimming: 5 bases; junction bases outside the gene matches: 7. Germline CDR1 MGHDK, CDR2 SYGVNS. The CDR3 is 14 residues long. Full variable domain (remainder filled in from reference TRBV25-1 and TRBJ2-5): EADIYQTPRYLVIGTGKKITLECSQTMGHDKMYWYQQDPGMELHLIHYSYGVNSTEKGDLSSESTVSRIRTEHFPLTLESARPSHTSQYLCASSVAGAGETQYFGPGTRLLVL.

V is TRBV7-2 and J is TRBJ1-2; D gene ambiguous. V shed 4 bases and J shed 8 bases, with 14 bases lying between them. CDR1 and CDR2 (germline): SGHTA, FQGNSA. The CDR3 runs to 13 residues. The CDR3 nucleotides read TGTGCCAGCAGCTCTCAGACCTCAGGAGGCTACACCTTC. Translating gives CASSSQTSGGYTF.

This sequence joins TRBV30 and TRBJ2-7; no clear D. With 4 bases removed from V and 3 bases from J, the gap between germline ends came to 16 bases. CDR1 and CDR2 (germline): GTSNPN, SVGIG (reference sequence). The CDR3 totals 14 residues. The chain's CDR3 is CAWTRAARDYEQYF. CDR3 DNA: TGTGCCTGGACAAGGGCAGCCAGAGACTACGAGCAGTACTTC.

The V and J genes are TRBV6-5 and TRBJ2-2, with D perhaps assigned TRBD1 or TRBD2 (5 bases each). Per germline, CDR1 MNHEY and CDR2 SVGAGI. The CDR3 covers 14 residues. V gave up 7 bases and J gave up 4 bases, with 13 bases separating them. CDR3 amino acids: CASTIGGSTGELFF. The CDR3 DNA is TGTGCCAGCACCATTGGGGGAAGCACCGGGGAGCTGTTTTTT.

This chain uses TRBV4-3 with TRBJ2-3; 9 bases line up with TRBD2. Germline V gene sequence: CDR1 LGHNA, CDR2 YSLEER. The CDR3 is made up of 15 amino acids. V gave up 3 bases and J gave up 6 bases; unmatched junction bases: 7. CDR3 loop: CASSHDSGSADTQYF. The DNA of the CDR3 is TGCGCCAGCAGCCACGATAGCGGGAGTGCTGATACGCAGTATTTT.

The chain employs TRBV5-1 and TRBJ2-1, with TRBD1 identical over 7 bases. The V and J ends lost 5 bases and 3 bases, in that order; junction bases with no gene match: 11. The germline gives CDR1 SGHRS, CDR2 YFSETQ. The CDR3 contains 16 residues. The CDR3 DNA reads TGCGCCAGCAGACCCGACCCGGGACAGTTCTACAATGAGCAGTTCTTC. This codes for CASRPDPGQFYNEQFF.

The chain recombines TRBV7-2 with TRBJ2-7; a possible D gene is TRBD2 (6 bases). Germline V CDR1 and CDR2: SGHTA, FQGNSA. V lost 1 base and J 5 bases, leaving 9 bases between the germline ends. The CDR3 is 13 amino acids. CDR3 loop: CASSLVEGHEQYF. The DNA for the CDR3 is TGTGCCAGCAGCTTAGTGGAGGGGCACGAGCAGTACTTC.

The chain uses TRBV5-1 and TRBJ1-2; D gene unclear. The V end lost 2 bases, the J end lost 7 bases, and 21 bases lay between the germline ends. Germline V lookup: CDR1 SGHRS, CDR2 YFSETQ. This CDR3 has 16 amino acids. CDR3 in DNA: TGCGCCAGCAGCTTTAATCCCCAATCGGTCGCCGGTGGCTACACCTTC. Translating it yields CASSFNPQSVAGGYTF.

This clone was seen more than once but under ten times. The sample contains more than one DNA sequence encoding this CDR3. The J gene is TRBJ1-2, the V gene TRBV5-4; D is possibly TRBD1 (5 bases). Germline lookup yields CDR1 SGHNT and CDR2 YYREEE (reference sequence). V lost 4 bases and J 5 bases, leaving 9 bases between the germline ends. The CDR3 runs to 12 residues. In nucleotides, the CDR3 is TGTGCCAGCAGCCTAGACAGATATGGCTACACCTTC. Its translation: CASSLDRYGYTF.

The chain is built from TRBV18 and TRBJ1-4, with 9 bases identical to TRBD1. Germline lookup yields CDR1 KGHSH and CDR2 LQKENI. The CDR3 sequence is 15 residues long. Trimming cost V 4 bases and J 5 bases; bases outside gene matches: 5. In DNA form, the CDR3 reads TGTGCCAGCTCACGCGGGACAGGGATGAATGAAAAACTGTTTTTT. Its translation is CASSRGTGMNEKLFF.

The chain combines TRBV28 with TRBJ2-3; possible D gene TRBD2, 5 bases. Trimming left V 2 bases short and J 1 base short, with 13 bases between. The CDR3 length is 16 residues. The germline V gene has CDR1 MDHEN and CDR2 SYDVKM. The CDR3 nucleotides read TGTGCCAGCAGTTTAACCGTGGGAGAGGGCACAGATACGCAGTATTTT. Its translation: CASSLTVGEGTDTQYF.

The sample holds one count of this clone. The chain has TRBV6-5 and TRBJ1-1; D is unclear. The germline V gene has CDR1 MNHEY and CDR2 SVGAGI. The CDR3 has 13 amino acids. CDR3 amino acids: CATRRAGNTEAFF. The CDR3 DNA is TGTGCGACCAGACGGGCGGGAAACACTGAAGCTTTCTTT.

This rearrangement joins TRBV4-1 to TRBJ2-5; no clear D gene. Trimming took off 1 base at V and 7 bases at J, with 16 bases between the two ends. CDR1 and CDR2 (germline): MGHRA, YSYEKL. The CDR3 covers 15 residues. DNA for the CDR3: TGCGCCAGCAGCCAAGCCGCGGCAGGACCGATGACCCAGTACTTC. Translating gives CASSQAAAGPMTQYF.

The V gene is TRBV6-6, the J gene TRBJ1-1, with a weak D call TRBD1 (6 bases). The CDR3 loop spans 14 amino acids. The V end was cut by 1 base, the J end by 10 bases, with 16 bases between. Germline V gene sequence: CDR1 MNHNY, CDR2 SVGAGI (reference sequence). CDR3: CASSYYGEGRGAFF. The CDR3 DNA sequence: TGTGCCAGCAGTTACTACGGGGAGGGCAGGGGAGCTTTCTTT.